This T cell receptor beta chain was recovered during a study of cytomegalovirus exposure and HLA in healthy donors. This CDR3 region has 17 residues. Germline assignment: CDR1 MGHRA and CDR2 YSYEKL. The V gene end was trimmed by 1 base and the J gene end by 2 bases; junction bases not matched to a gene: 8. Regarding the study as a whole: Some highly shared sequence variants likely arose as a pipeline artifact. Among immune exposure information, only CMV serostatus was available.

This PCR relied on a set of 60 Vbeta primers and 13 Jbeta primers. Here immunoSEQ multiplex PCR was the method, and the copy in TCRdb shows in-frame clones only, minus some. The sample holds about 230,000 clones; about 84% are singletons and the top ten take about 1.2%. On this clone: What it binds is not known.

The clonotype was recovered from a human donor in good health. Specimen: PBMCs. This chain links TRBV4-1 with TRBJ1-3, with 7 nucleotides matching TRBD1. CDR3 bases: TGCGCCAGCAGCCAAGCTACCTCTACAGGGGCTGGAAACACCATATATTTT. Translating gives CASSQATSTGAGNTIYF.